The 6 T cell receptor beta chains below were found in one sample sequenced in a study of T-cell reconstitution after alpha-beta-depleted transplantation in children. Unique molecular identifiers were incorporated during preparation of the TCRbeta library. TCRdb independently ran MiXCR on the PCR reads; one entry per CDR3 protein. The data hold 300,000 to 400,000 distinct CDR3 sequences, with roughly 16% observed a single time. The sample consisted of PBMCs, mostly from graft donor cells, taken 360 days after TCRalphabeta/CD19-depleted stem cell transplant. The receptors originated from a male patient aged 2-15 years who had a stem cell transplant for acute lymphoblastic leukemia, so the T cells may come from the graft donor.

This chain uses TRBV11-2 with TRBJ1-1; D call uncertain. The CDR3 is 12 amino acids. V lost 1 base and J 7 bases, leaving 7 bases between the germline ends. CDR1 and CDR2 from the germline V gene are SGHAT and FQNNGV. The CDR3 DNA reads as TGTGCCAGCAGCTTAGCAGGATTTGAAGCTTTCTTT. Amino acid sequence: CASSLAGFEAFF.

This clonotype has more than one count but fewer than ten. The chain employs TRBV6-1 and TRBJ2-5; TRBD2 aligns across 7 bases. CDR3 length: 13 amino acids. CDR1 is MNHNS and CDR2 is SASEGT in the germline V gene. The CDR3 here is CAAGGEGQETQYF. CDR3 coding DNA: TGTGCAGCCGGCGGGGAGGGCCAAGAGACCCAGTACTTC.

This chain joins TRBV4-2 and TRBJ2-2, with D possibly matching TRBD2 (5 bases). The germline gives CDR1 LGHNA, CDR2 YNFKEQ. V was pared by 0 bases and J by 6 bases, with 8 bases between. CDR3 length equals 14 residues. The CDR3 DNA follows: TGTGCCAGCAGCCAAGATGAGGGCTCCGGGGAGCTGTTTTTT. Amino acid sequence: CASSQDEGSGELFF.

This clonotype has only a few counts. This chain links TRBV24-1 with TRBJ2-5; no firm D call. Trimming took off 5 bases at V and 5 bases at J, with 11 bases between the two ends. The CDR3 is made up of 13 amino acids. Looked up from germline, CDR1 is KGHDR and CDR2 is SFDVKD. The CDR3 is CATSARTWETQYF. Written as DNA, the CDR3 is TGTGCCACCAGTGCTCGAACTTGGGAGACCCAGTACTTC.

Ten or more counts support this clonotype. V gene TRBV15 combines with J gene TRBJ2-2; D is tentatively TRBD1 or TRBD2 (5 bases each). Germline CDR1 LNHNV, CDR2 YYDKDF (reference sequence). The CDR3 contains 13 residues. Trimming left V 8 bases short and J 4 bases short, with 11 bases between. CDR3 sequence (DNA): TGTGCCACCTCGGGACCATTCACCGGGGAGCTGTTTTTT. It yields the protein CATSGPFTGELFF. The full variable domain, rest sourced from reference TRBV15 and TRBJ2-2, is DAMVIQNPRYQVTQFGKPVTLSCSQTLNHNVMYWYQQKSSQAPKLLFHYYDKDFNNEADTPDNFQSRRPNTSFCFLDIRSPGLGDTAMYLCATSGPFTGELFFGEGSRLTVL.

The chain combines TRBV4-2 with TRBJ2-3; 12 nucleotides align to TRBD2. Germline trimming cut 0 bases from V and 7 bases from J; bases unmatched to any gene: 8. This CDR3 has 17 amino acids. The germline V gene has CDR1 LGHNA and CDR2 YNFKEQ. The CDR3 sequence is CASSQDIGLAGGYTQYF. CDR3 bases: TGTGCCAGCAGCCAAGATATAGGCCTAGCGGGAGGGTATACGCAGTATTTT.